This T cell receptor (beta chain) was identified during a study of vaccination effects on CD4 cells after COVID-19. Study background: Post-vaccine specimens arrived a median 72 days past the second dose.

On this clone itself: Its antigen is not known.

Study results and caveats: The study found that only 1 of 255 vaccine-induced clones from healthy vaccinees cross-reacted with common cold coronaviruses.

Using immunoSEQ multiplex PCR, the repertoire was profiled, and TCRdb retains in-frame clones only, with some absent. Among around 69,000 clones listed, 74% were seen once. Antigen-specific CD4+ T cells were first expanded with viral peptide pools by the ViraFEST assay and only then sequenced. Following a 10-day culture, CD4+ T cells were purified. Participants completed two doses of the BNT162b2 or mRNA-1273 vaccine. Vaccinated recipients, who were negative for nucleocapsid antibodies, had no history of SARS-CoV-2 infection. After 1.5 million to 2 million PBMC were placed in each well, they were cultured with around 10 IU/ml IL-2 and roughly 10 ug/ml peptides. The CDR3 length is 15 residues.

The chain links TRBV21-1 to TRBJ2-5; the tabulated D call, TRBD1, remains unverified against the DNA. TRBV21-1 counts as a pseudogene. The TCR sequence derives from a human donor who received a COVID-19 vaccine. Sequencing used CD4+ T cells from PBMCs cultured with HCoV-229E spike peptides, obtained after COVID-19 vaccination. The CDR3 sequence: CARKGTGQDQETQYF. The CDR3 coding sequence is TGTGCCAGGAAGGGGACAGGCCAGGACCAAGAGACCCAGTACTTC.